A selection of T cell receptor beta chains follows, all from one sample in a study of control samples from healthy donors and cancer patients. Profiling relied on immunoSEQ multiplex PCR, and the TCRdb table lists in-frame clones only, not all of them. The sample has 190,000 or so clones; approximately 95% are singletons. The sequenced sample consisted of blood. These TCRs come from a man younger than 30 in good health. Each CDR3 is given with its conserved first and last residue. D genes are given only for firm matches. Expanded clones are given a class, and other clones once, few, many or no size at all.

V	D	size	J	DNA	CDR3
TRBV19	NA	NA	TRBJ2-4	TGTGCCAGTAGTATAGTTAGACAGGCGCGTACCAAAAACATTCAGTACTTC	CASSIVRQARTKNIQYF
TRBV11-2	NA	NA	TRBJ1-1	TGTGCCAGCAGCTTAGGAGTATCACAGGGGAACACTGAAGCTTTCTTT	CASSLGVSQGNTEAFF
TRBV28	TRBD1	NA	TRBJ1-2	TGTGCCAGCAGTTTACAGGGTGGTGGACAGGGGGTGTATGGCTACACCTTC	CASSLQGGGQGVYGYTF
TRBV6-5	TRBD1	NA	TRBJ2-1	TGTGCCAGCAGCCCGGACAGGGGACCCTACAATGAGCAGTTCTTC	CASSPDRGPYNEQFF
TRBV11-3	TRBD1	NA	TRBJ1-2	TGTGCCAGCAGCGTAGGACAGGGGGCCGGAGGCTACACCTTC	CASSVGQGAGGYTF
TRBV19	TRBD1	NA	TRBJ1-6	TGTGCCAGCCGACGCGATGGGACAGGGGCCAATTCACCCCTCCACTTT	CASRRDGTGANSPLHF
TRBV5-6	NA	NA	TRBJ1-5	TGTGCCAGCAGCTTGGCCGTAGAGGGTGGCCAGCCCCAGCATTTT	CASSLAVEGGQPQHF
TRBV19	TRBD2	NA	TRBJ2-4	TGTGCCAGTAGTCGCTATAGGACTAGCGGGGGGGACGAACTAGCCAAAAACATTCAGTACTTC	CASSRYRTSGGDELAKNIQYF
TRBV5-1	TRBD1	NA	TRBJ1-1	TGCGCCAGCAGCTTGGGACAGGGCAATTACTTGCGGGACACTGAAGCTTTCTTT	CASSLGQGNYLRDTEAFF
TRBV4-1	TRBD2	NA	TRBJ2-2	TGCGCCAGCAGCCATTGGACTAGCGGGGGTACCGGGGAGCTGTTTTTT	CASSHWTSGGTGELFF
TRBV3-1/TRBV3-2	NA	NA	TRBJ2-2	TGTGCCAGCAGACTGACCCGACAGACCACCGGGGAGCTGTTTTTT	CASRLTRQTTGELFF
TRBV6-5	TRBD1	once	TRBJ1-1	TGTGCCAGCAGTTACGGAAGGACAGGGGAGACTGAAGCTTTCTTT	CASSYGRTGETEAFF